This TCR beta chain was retrieved from a study of Ad26.COV2.S vaccination and SARS-CoV-2 variants. Some clones are missing from TCRdb's copy, which holds only in-frame ones; the method was immunoSEQ multiplex PCR. The sample has under 600,000 clones; roughly nine tenths are singletons. Treatment of the sample: 15 to 20 received Ad26.COV2.S at low or high dose, single or two shots; 5 received placebo; per-sample allocation not given. Collection of the samples took place on day 63 after the first injection of vaccine or placebo. Germline V gene lookup returns CDR1 MNHEY and CDR2 SVGAGI. The CDR3 extends over 15 amino acids. The J segment lost 1 base and the V segment lost 1 base, leaving 3 bases of the junction unmatched.

Here the sequenced sample was peripheral blood, taken in a trial of Ad26.COV2.S vaccine versus placebo. This TCR was recovered from a person aged 18-65 years who received the Ad26.COV2.S COVID-19 vaccine or a placebo. The chain carries TRBV6-5 and TRBJ2-7, with 8 bases aligning to TRBD2. The DNA for the CDR3 is TGTGCCAGCAGTTACTACCGGGAGGGATCCTACGAGCAGTACTTC. Encoded protein: CASSYYREGSYEQYF.